The 29 T cell receptor beta chains below come from one sample, sequenced in a study of shared clonotypes between healthy human individuals. Method: immunoSEQ multiplex PCR; TCRdb's copy keeps in-frame clones and lacks some. The data show 600,000 to 750,000 clones, with about two thirds seen just once and approximately 2% held by the top ten. Sequenced: memory CD4+ T cells sorted from blood. Noted subset: CD45RA-negative fraction. The receptors derive from a woman aged 25 to 39 in good health.

This clone has a handful of counts. The rearrangement joins TRBV11-2 to TRBJ2-7, with a tentative D call TRBD2 (5 bases). Trimming shortened V by 4 bases and J by 0 bases, and 16 bases separated the two germline ends. The CDR3 covers 16 residues. CDR1 and CDR2 from the germline V gene are SGHAT and FQNNGV. In DNA form, the CDR3 reads TGTGCCAGCAGCTCCCTCGGACTTAGAAGCTCCTACGAGCAGTACTTC. Translating gives CASSSLGLRSSYEQYF.

The chain links TRBV11-2 to TRBJ2-2; the D is unclear. The germline CDR1 and CDR2 sequences are SGHAT and FQNNGV. V lost 7 bases and J 7 bases, leaving 10 bases between the germline ends. This CDR3 has 12 amino acids. This chain's CDR3 is CASKGYGGELFF. The DNA for the CDR3 is TGTGCCAGCAAGGGTTACGGCGGGGAGCTGTTTTTT.

The chain uses TRBV28 and TRBJ2-7, with D tentatively TRBD1 or TRBD2 (6 bases each). Germline-derived CDR1 and CDR2 are MDHEN and SYDVKM. Between the trimmed V and J ends, which lost 8 bases and 6 bases, there was a span of 17 bases. This CDR3 spans 13 amino acids. For the CDR3, the DNA is TGTGCCAGCCTGCTAGGGGGGACGAGCGAGCAGTACTTC. Its protein is CASLLGGTSEQYF.

The rearrangement uses TRBV30 and TRBJ2-1; TRBD2 agrees at 7 bases. Trimming at V came to 0 bases and at J to 3 bases, leaving 5 bases not matched to a gene. CDR3 length: 15 residues. Germline CDR1 is GTSNPN and CDR2 is SVGIG (reference sequence). The CDR3 protein is CAWSVIAGLYNEQFF. Written as DNA, the CDR3 is TGTGCCTGGAGTGTAATAGCGGGCCTCTACAATGAGCAGTTCTTC. Looking up the rest from reference TRBV30 and TRBJ2-1 gives the full variable domain: SQTIHQWPATLVQPVGSPLSLECTVEGTSNPNLYWYRQAAGRGLQLLFYSVGIGQISSEVPQNLSASRPQDRQFILSSKKLLLSDSGFYLCAWSVIAGLYNEQFFGPGTRLTVL.

The rearrangement joins TRBV4-1 to TRBJ2-3; D is possibly TRBD1 or TRBD2 (5 bases each). V lost 4 bases and J lost 4, with 15 bases in between. In germline, CDR1 is MGHRA, CDR2 YSYEKL. This CDR3 has 15 residues. The CDR3 reads CASSPQERGADTQYF. The CDR3 bases are TGCGCCAGCAGCCCACAGGAACGAGGGGCAGATACGCAGTATTTT.

This chain connects TRBV10-3 to TRBJ2-5, with TRBD1 as a possible D gene (6 bases). Germline values: CDR1 ENHRY, CDR2 SYGVKD. This CDR3 spans 14 amino acids. Trimming removed 2 bases from V and 1 base from J, with 8 bases in between. The CDR3 region has the DNA TGTGCCATCAGTGAGACAGGGTTCCAAGAGACCCAGTACTTC. Its translation: CAISETGFQETQYF.

Of note for this clone: The sample contains more than one DNA sequence encoding this CDR3. This chain joins TRBV7-2 and TRBJ1-5; D ambiguous. CDR1 is SGHTA, CDR2 FQGNSA, per germline. The V end was cut by 4 bases, the J end by 5 bases, with 9 bases between. There are 13 residues in the CDR3. CDR3 sequence: CASSSQRDQPQHF. DNA for the CDR3: TGTGCCAGCAGCTCTCAACGGGATCAGCCCCAGCATTTT.

This clone was counted once. This chain joins TRBV19 and TRBJ1-5, with 7 bases that match TRBD1. Germline trimming cut 6 bases from V and 0 bases from J; bases unmatched to any gene: 8. Germline values: CDR1 LNHDA, CDR2 SQIVND (reference sequence). The CDR3 runs to 16 residues. The CDR3 region has the DNA TGTGCCAGTAGCAAGGGACAGACAGATAGCAATCAGCCCCAGCATTTT. This translates into CASSKGQTDSNQPQHF.

J is TRBJ1-1 and V is TRBV5-8; a possible D gene is TRBD1 (6 bases). Germline assignment: CDR1 SGHTS and CDR2 YDEGEE. The CDR3 length is 13 residues. V gave up 3 bases and J gave up 11 bases, with 17 bases separating them. The CDR3 DNA sequence: TGTGCCAGCAGCTCCCTCTCAGGGGTTAGGGCTTTCTTT. Its protein is CASSSLSGVRAFF.

This chain uses TRBV5-4 with TRBJ1-1; 8 bases align to TRBD1. V lost 4 bases to trimming and J lost 0 bases; unmatched junction nucleotides: 8. The germline gives CDR1 SGHNT, CDR2 YYREEE (reference sequence). The CDR3 is made up of 16 amino acids. The CDR3 coding sequence is TGTGCCAGCAGCCTTATCCGGACAGGGATGAACACTGAAGCTTTCTTT. It is translated as CASSLIRTGMNTEAFF. Combining the CDR3 with reference TRBV5-4 and TRBJ1-1 gives the whole variable domain ETGVTQSPTHLIKTRGQQVTLRCSSQSGHNTVSWYQQALGQGPQFIFQYYREEENGRGNFPPRFSGLQFPNYSSELNVNALELDDSALYLCASSLIRTGMNTEAFFGQGTRLTVV.

V gene TRBV28 combines with J gene TRBJ2-3; 11 bases align to TRBD2. CDR3 length: 18 residues. Germline lookup yields CDR1 MDHEN and CDR2 SYDVKM. Trimming took 5 bases from V and 5 from J; bases not matched to a gene: 15. The CDR3 protein is CASSVGGIAGGPLDTQYF. In DNA, the CDR3 is TGTGCCAGCAGTGTGGGGGGTATAGCGGGAGGGCCCTTAGATACGCAGTATTTT.

This clone was detected only once. This chain links TRBV2 with TRBJ1-1; 11 bases map to TRBD1. Germline V CDR1 and CDR2: SNHLY, FYNNEI. The CDR3 has 18 residues. V lost 8 bases to trimming and J lost 0 bases; unmatched junction nucleotides: 14. The CDR3 here is CASRTGGARASMNTEAFF. CDR3 in DNA: TGTGCCAGCCGGACAGGGGGCGCAAGGGCAAGCATGAACACTGAAGCTTTCTTT.

The chain combines TRBV27 with TRBJ1-2; D may be TRBD1 (5 bases). CDR3 length: 12 amino acids. V lost 5 bases and J 6 bases, leaving 10 bases between the germline ends. Germline V CDR1 and CDR2: MNHEY, SMNVEV (reference sequence). CDR3 amino acids: CASSSLRDGYTF. In DNA form, the CDR3 reads TGTGCCAGCAGTAGCCTCAGGGATGGCTACACCTTC.

The chain employs TRBV25-1 and TRBJ1-3; no clear D gene. The CDR3 totals 14 residues. Between the trimmed V and J ends, which lost 1 base and 4 bases, there was a span of 8 bases. Germline V gene sequence: CDR1 MGHDK, CDR2 SYGVNS. CDR3 in amino acids: CASSEFGVGNTIYF. The CDR3 nucleotides are TGTGCCAGCAGTGAATTTGGGGTGGGAAACACCATATATTTT.

This clone was seen a handful of times. V is TRBV5-4 and J is TRBJ2-3, with D hard to call. CDR3 length: 12 amino acids. The germline CDR1 and CDR2 sequences are SGHNT and YYREEE (reference sequence). V was trimmed by 1 base and J by 6 bases, leaving 6 bases between them. The CDR3 sequence: CASSLSRDTQYF. DNA for the CDR3: TGTGCCAGCAGCTTGAGTAGGGATACGCAGTATTTT.

A word on this clone: Within the sample, other DNA sequences also encode this same CDR3. This chain joins TRBV11-2 and TRBJ2-1; D is possibly TRBD2 (6 bases). This CDR3 comprises 15 residues. Germline CDR1 and CDR2: SGHAT and FQNNGV. V gave up 2 bases and J gave up 4 bases, with 12 bases separating them. CDR3 nucleotides: TGTGCCAGCAGCTTACCCGGGAGACGGTACAATGAGCAGTTCTTC. It codes for CASSLPGRRYNEQFF.

The chain combines TRBV5-8 with TRBJ2-3; D gene ambiguous. V lost 3 bases and J lost 0, with 5 bases in between. This CDR3 is built from 13 residues. Looked up from germline, CDR1 is SGHTS and CDR2 is YDEGEE. CDR3 coding DNA: TGTGCCAGCAGCTCTTATAGCACAGATACGCAGTATTTT. This gives the protein CASSSYSTDTQYF.

The chain employs TRBV29-1 and TRBJ2-7, with D possibly matching TRBD2 (6 bases). The CDR3 consists of 14 residues. Deletions cut 2 bases from V and 3 bases from J, with 14 bases between. Looked up from germline, CDR1 is SQVTM and CDR2 is ANQGSEA. The CDR3 nucleotides are TGCAGCGTTGAATTGTGGGGGGATAACTACGAGCAGTACTTC. This encodes CSVELWGDNYEQYF.

This chain joins TRBV28 and TRBJ1-1, with D perhaps matching TRBD1 (5 bases). The length of the CDR3 is 13 residues. Germline-derived CDR1 and CDR2 are MDHEN and SYDVKM. The ends were cut back, 3 bases at V and 5 bases at J, with 10 bases in the middle. Here the CDR3 DNA reads TGTGCCAGCAGTTTGCGACAGAGAACTGAAGCTTTCTTT. It is translated as CASSLRQRTEAFF.

The CDR3 DNA reads TGTGCCAGCAGCCAAGCCGGGGCGGAGAATGAGCAGTTCTTC. This codes for CASSQAGAENEQFF. The chain recombines TRBV4-2 with TRBJ2-1; D possibly matches TRBD1 or TRBD2 (5 bases each). Trimming removed 1 base at V and 7 bases at J, with 11 bases between. The CDR3 runs 14 residues. The germline gives CDR1 LGHNA, CDR2 YNFKEQ.

This clone has just one count. This chain connects TRBV5-1 to TRBJ2-5; unclear D gene. CDR3 length: 14 amino acids. V lost 0 bases and J lost 2, with 8 bases in between. CDR1 SGHRS and CDR2 YFSETQ come from the germline V gene. This chain's CDR3 is CASSLGGEQETQYF. Here the CDR3 DNA reads TGCGCCAGCAGCTTGGGTGGCGAGCAAGAGACCCAGTACTTC.

This clone was observed a handful of times. V is TRBV19 and J is TRBJ2-5, with D tentatively TRBD2 (6 bases). This CDR3 region has 14 residues. Per the germline V gene, CDR1 is LNHDA and CDR2 is SQIVND (reference sequence). The ends were cut back, 4 bases at V and 4 bases at J, with 13 bases in the middle. CDR3 DNA sequence: TGTGCCAGTAGTAGGTCGGGAGTAGGAGAGACCCAGTACTTC. Translation: CASSRSGVGETQYF. Together with reference TRBV19 and TRBJ2-5, the CDR3 gives the full variable domain: DGGITQSPKYLFRKEGQNVTLSCEQNLNHDAMYWYRQDPGQGLRLIYYSQIVNDFQKGDIAEGYSVSREKKESFPLTVTSAQKNPTAFYLCASSRSGVGETQYFGPGTRLLVL.

This clone was recorded only once. The rearrangement joins TRBV6-1 to TRBJ1-2; the D is unclear. Germline V CDR1 and CDR2: MNHNS, SASEGT. V lost 5 bases, J lost 3 bases, and 13 bases lay in between. This CDR3 comprises 14 residues. The CDR3 region is CASSFLGQDYGYTF. The CDR3 DNA is TGTGCCAGCAGTTTCCTGGGCCAGGACTATGGCTACACCTTC.

This clone was recorded a few times. V is TRBV5-1 and J is TRBJ2-7; D is ambiguous. V lost 0 bases, J lost 0 bases, and 10 bases lay in between. There are 15 residues in the CDR3. Germline CDR1 and CDR2: SGHRS and YFSETQ. This chain's CDR3 is CASSLGQTSSYEQYF. For the CDR3, the DNA is TGCGCCAGCAGCTTGGGACAAACGAGCTCCTACGAGCAGTACTTC.

The chain recombines TRBV7-3 with TRBJ1-3; D ambiguous. V lost 6 bases, J lost 1 base, and 10 bases lay in between. Germline values: CDR1 SGHTA, CDR2 FQGTGA. This CDR3 region has 14 residues. CDR3 nucleotides: TGTGCCAGCAGACCGGGAAGATCTGGAAACACCATATATTTT. Its translation is CASRPGRSGNTIYF.

V usage is TRBV18 and J usage is TRBJ1-3, with a weak D call TRBD1 (5 bases). Trimming took 4 bases from V and 2 from J, leaving 12 bases between them. The CDR3 runs 15 residues. In germline, CDR1 is KGHSH, CDR2 LQKENI. The CDR3 DNA is TGTGCCAGCTCACGATTAGGGGATCCTGGAAACACCATATATTTT. Translating it yields CASSRLGDPGNTIYF. Full variable domain (outside the CDR3, taken from reference TRBV18 and TRBJ1-3): NAGVMQNPRHLVRRRGQEARLRCSPMKGHSHVYWYRQLPEEGLKFMVYLQKENIIDESGMPKERFSAEFPKEGPSILRIQQVVRGDSAAYFCASSRLGDPGNTIYFGEGSWLTVV.

Comments on this clone: This specimen includes other DNA sequences encoding the same CDR3. CDR3: CASSSQGYEQYF. CDR3 coding DNA: TGTGCCAGTTCCTCGCAGGGATACGAGCAGTACTTC. The chain joins TRBV2 to TRBJ2-7; the D gene is possibly TRBD1 (5 bases). The CDR3 consists of 12 residues. The ends were cut back, 9 bases at V and 4 bases at J, with 13 bases in the middle. The germline gives CDR1 SNHLY, CDR2 FYNNEI.

The CDR3 sequence: CASSSLNGPQQYF. The CDR3 DNA reads TGTGCCAGCAGCAGCTTGAACGGGCCCCAGCAGTATTTT. The gene calls are TRBV5-5 and TRBJ2-3; D gene unclear. The CDR3 totals 13 residues. V shed 4 bases and J shed 11 bases, with 17 bases lying between them. Looked up from germline, CDR1 is SGHKS and CDR2 is YYEKEE (reference sequence). The whole variable domain, remainder taken from reference TRBV5-5 and TRBJ2-3, is DAGVTQSPTHLIKTRGQQVTLRCSPISGHKSVSWYQQVLGQGPQFIFQYYEKEERGRGNFPDRFSARQFPNYSSELNVNALLLGDSALYLCASSSLNGPQQYFGPGTRLTVL.

The rearrangement uses TRBV18 and TRBJ2-2, with D possibly matching TRBD2 (6 bases). Trimming removed 3 bases at V and 7 bases at J, with 12 bases between. The length of the CDR3 is 14 residues. Germline V gives CDR1 KGHSH, CDR2 LQKENI. The CDR3 reads CASSPVRENGELFF. The CDR3 DNA follows: TGTGCCAGCTCACCGGTCCGGGAGAACGGGGAGCTGTTTTTT.